These T cell receptor beta chains were read from a single sample in a study of blood T cells in healthy people across ages. TCRdb redid the calling of the 5' RACE reads with MiXCR, one entry per CDR3 protein. The data contain around 700,000 distinct CDR3 sequences, 25% of them singletons. These data were also filed under a second study, of T cells of mothers and their children.

Specimen: blood. These receptors all stem from a boy between 5 and 17 years old in good health. Each CDR3 is given with its conserved first and last residue.

>TRBJ2-5|TRBV7-9
CASSSPLGGPHYF
>TRBJ1-1|TRBV29-1
CSATGKRGEAFF
>TRBJ2-1|TRBV5-6
CASSLFGRAYNEQFF
>TRBJ1-5|TRBV28
CASRRARNQPQHF
>TRBJ2-3|TRBV11-2
CASSLGTASGTTDTQYF
>TRBJ1-5|TRBV12-3/TRBV12-4
CASSSQLGPQHF
>TRBJ2-3|TRBV10-3
CAISELTSGAGDTQYF
>TRBJ2-3|TRBV4-1
CASSQEVTRNTQYF
>TRBJ1-3|TRBV7-6
CASSSPKQGTLSGNTIYF
>TRBJ2-3|TRBV20-1
CSAKDSATSTDTQYF
>TRBJ2-5|TRBV29-1
CSVDRARETQYF